The 7 T cell receptor beta chains in this list originate from one sample, sequenced in a study of shared clonotypes between healthy human individuals. In the naive CD8 group, cells lacked CD45RO and were positively selected for CCR7, so terminally differentiated effector memory CD45RA+ cells were left out. Method: immunoSEQ multiplex PCR; TCRdb's copy keeps in-frame clones and lacks some. The table has some 1,900,000 clones, roughly 94% seen once; the top ten hold around 1%. Source material: naive CD8+ T cells sorted from blood. The origin of the receptors is a man aged 18 to 30 in good health.

DNA for the CDR3: TGTGCCAGCAGCGTTACAGGGTGGAGTGGCTACACCTTC. Translation: CASSVTGWSGYTF. The rearrangement uses TRBV9 and TRBJ1-2, with D possibly TRBD1 on 6 matching bases. With 2 bases removed from V and 7 bases from J, the gap between germline ends came to 12 bases. The CDR3 totals 13 residues. Germline-derived CDR1 and CDR2 are SGDLS and YYNGEE.

Comment on this clone: At the DNA level, this CDR3 is encoded by other sequences in the same sample as well. The chain employs TRBV9 and TRBJ1-2; D gene unclear. Germline V gives CDR1 SGDLS, CDR2 YYNGEE. This CDR3 comprises 13 residues. Trimming removed 0 bases at V and 1 base at J, with 4 bases between. The CDR3 DNA reads TGTGCCAGCAGCGTAGTGGATAACTATGGCTACACCTTC. It translates to CASSVVDNYGYTF.

The chain combines TRBV5-1 with TRBJ1-1; 7 bases are shared with TRBD1. This CDR3 is built from 14 residues. Trimming at V came to 4 bases and at J to 5 bases, leaving 8 bases not matched to a gene. Germline-derived CDR1 and CDR2 are SGHRS and YFSETQ. DNA of the CDR3: TGCGCCAGCAGCCTGGGACAGACTCCGACTGAAGCTTTCTTT. Its protein product is CASSLGQTPTEAFF.

The chain combines TRBV2 with TRBJ1-3; TRBD1 aligns across 7 bases. This CDR3 has 17 residues. Germline V gene sequence: CDR1 SNHLY, CDR2 FYNNEI. V was clipped by 2 bases and J by 0 bases; unmatched bases: 7. For the CDR3, the DNA is TGTGCCAGCAGTGAATGGGGGACAGTTAGCTCTGGAAACACCATATATTTT. Encoded protein: CASSEWGTVSSGNTIYF.

Concerning this clone itself: Other DNA sequences of this sample code for an identical CDR3. V is TRBV7-9 and J is TRBJ2-7, with TRBD1 identical over 7 bases. The V segment lost 1 base and the J segment 6 bases; nucleotides outside the gene matches: 0. Germline CDR1 reads SEHNR; CDR2 reads FQNEAQ (reference sequence). The CDR3 spans 12 residues. DNA of the CDR3: TGTGCCAGCAGCTTAGACAGGGGCGAGCAGTACTTC. Its translation is CASSLDRGEQYF.

The chain combines TRBV12-5 with TRBJ2-7, with D possibly matching TRBD1 (5 bases). The ends were cut back, 3 bases at V and 3 bases at J, with 9 bases in the middle. The germline CDR1 and CDR2 sequences are LGHNT and FRNRAP. The CDR3 is 13 amino acids. CDR3 DNA: TGTGCTAGTGGTTTAGGGGAACGCTACGAGCAGTACTTC. It is translated as CASGLGERYEQYF.

The CDR3 loop reads CASNLGPGQDNSPLHF. CDR3 sequence (DNA): TGTGCCAGCAACCTTGGACCGGGACAGGATAATTCACCCCTCCACTTT. The chain joins TRBV5-5 to TRBJ1-6, with TRBD1 matching 8 bases. Germline CDR1 reads SGHKS; CDR2 reads YYEKEE (reference sequence). The CDR3 extends over 16 amino acids. V dropped 6 bases and J dropped 5; count of bases not matched to a gene: 10.